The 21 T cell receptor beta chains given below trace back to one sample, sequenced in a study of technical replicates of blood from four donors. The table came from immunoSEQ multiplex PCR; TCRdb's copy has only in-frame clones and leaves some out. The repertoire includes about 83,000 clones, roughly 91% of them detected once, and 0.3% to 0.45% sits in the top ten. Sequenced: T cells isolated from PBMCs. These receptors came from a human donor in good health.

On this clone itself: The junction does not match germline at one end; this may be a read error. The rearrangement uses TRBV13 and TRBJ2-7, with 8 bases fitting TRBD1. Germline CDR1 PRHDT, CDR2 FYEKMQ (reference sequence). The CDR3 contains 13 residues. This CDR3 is CASRLDRGGEQYF. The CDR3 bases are TGTGCCAGCAGATTAGACAGGGGCGGCGAGCAGTACTTC.

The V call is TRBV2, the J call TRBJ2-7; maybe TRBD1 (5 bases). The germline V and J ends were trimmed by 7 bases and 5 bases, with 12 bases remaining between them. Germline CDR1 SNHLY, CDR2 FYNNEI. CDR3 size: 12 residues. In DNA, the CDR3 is TGTGCCAGCATCGGGTGGGGCCACGAGCAGTACTTC. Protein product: CASIGWGHEQYF. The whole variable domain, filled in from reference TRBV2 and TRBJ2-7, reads EPEVTQTPSHQVTQMGQEVILRCVPISNHLYFYWYRQILGQKVEFLVSFYNNEISEKSEIFDDQFSVERPDGSNFTLKIRSTKLEDSAMYFCASIGWGHEQYFGPGTRLTVT.

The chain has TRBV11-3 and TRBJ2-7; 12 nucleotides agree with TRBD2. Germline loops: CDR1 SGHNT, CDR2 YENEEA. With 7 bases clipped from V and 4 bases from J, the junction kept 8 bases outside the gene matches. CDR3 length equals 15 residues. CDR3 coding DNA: TGTGCCAGCACATTGACTAGCGGGAGAAAATACGAGCAGTACTTC. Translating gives CASTLTSGRKYEQYF.

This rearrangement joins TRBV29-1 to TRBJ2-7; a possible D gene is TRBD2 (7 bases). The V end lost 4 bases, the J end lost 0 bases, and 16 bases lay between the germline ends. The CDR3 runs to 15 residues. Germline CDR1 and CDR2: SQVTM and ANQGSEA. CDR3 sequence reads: CSVVTRGGGSYEQYF. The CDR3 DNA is TGCAGCGTTGTAACCCGGGGAGGGGGCTCCTACGAGCAGTACTTC.

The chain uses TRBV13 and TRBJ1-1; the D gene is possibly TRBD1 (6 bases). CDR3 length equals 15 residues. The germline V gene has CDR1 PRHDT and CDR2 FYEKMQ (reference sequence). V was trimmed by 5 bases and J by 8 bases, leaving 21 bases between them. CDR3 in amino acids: CASSVEDSPDPEAFF. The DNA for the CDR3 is TGTGCCAGCAGCGTAGAGGACAGCCCGGACCCCGAAGCTTTCTTT.

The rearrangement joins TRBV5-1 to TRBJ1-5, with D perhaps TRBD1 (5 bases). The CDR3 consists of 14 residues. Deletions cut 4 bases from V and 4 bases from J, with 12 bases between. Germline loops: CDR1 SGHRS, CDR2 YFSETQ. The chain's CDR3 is CASSLNTGNQPQHF. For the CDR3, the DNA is TGCGCCAGCAGCCTTAATACAGGAAATCAGCCCCAGCATTTT.

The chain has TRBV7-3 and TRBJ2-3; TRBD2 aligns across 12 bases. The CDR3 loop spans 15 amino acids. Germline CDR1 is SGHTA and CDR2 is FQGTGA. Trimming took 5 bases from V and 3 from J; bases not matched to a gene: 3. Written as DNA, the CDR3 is TGTGCCAGCAGCCTAGCGGGAGGGGCAACAGATACGCAGTATTTT. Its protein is CASSLAGGATDTQYF.

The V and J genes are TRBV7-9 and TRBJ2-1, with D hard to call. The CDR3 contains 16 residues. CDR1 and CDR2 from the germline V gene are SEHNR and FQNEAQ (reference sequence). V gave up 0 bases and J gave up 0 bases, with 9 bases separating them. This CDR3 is CASSLAGLSSYNEQFF. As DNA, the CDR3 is TGTGCCAGCAGCTTAGCGGGCCTTAGCTCCTACAATGAGCAGTTCTTC.

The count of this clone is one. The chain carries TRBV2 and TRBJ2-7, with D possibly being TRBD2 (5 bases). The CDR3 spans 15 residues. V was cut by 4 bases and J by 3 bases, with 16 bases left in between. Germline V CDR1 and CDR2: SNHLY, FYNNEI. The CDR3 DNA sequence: TGTGCCAGCAGTGGTCCGGGCCCGAGGGTCTACGAGCAGTACTTC. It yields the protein CASSGPGPRVYEQYF.

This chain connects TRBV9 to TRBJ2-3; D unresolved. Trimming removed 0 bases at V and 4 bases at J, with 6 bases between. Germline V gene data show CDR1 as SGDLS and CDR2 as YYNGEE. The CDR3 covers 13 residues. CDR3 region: CASSVGLPDTQYF. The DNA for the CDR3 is TGTGCCAGCAGCGTAGGGCTCCCAGATACGCAGTATTTT.

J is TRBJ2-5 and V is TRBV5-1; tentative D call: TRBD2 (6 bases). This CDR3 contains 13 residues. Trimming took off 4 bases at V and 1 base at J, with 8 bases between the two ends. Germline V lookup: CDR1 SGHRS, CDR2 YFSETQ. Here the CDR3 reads CASSEGLQETQYF. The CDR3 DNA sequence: TGCGCCAGCAGCGAGGGACTCCAAGAGACCCAGTACTTC.

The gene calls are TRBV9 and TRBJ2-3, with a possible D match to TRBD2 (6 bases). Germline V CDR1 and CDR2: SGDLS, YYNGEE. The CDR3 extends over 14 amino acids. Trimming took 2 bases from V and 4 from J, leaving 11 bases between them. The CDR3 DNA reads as TGTGCCAGCAGCGTGGGACTCTTGTCAGATACGCAGTATTTT. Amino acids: CASSVGLLSDTQYF.

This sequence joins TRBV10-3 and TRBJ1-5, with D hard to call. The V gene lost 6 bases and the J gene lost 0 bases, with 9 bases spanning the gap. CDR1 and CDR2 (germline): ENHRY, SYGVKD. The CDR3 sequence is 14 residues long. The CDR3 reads CAISTLDSNQPQHF. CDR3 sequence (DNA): TGTGCCATCAGCACCTTAGATAGCAATCAGCCCCAGCATTTT.

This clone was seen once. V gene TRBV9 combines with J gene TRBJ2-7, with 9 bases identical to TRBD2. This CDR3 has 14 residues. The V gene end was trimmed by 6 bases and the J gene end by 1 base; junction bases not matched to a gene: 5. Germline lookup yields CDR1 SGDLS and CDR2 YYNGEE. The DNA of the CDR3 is TGTGCCAGCACGAGGACTAGCGCATCCTACGAGCAGTACTTC. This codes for CASTRTSASYEQYF.

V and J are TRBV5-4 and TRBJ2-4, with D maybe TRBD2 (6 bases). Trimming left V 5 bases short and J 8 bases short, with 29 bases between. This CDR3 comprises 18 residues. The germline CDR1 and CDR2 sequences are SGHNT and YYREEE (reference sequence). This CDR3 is CASSIKEFRERWEDIQYF. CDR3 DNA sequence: TGTGCCAGCAGTATTAAGGAGTTTCGGGAGAGGTGGGAGGACATTCAGTACTTC.

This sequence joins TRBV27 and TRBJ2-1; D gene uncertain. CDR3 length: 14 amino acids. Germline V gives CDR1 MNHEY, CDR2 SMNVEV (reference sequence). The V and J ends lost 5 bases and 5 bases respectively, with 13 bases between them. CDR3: CASSPTLMNNEQFF. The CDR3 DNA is TGTGCCAGCAGTCCTACCCTCATGAACAATGAGCAGTTCTTC.

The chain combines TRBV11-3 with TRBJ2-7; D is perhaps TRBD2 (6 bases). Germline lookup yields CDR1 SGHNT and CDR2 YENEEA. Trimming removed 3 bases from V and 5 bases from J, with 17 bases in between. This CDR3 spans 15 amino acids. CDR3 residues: CASSLEGGTEHEQYF. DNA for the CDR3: TGTGCCAGCAGCTTGGAGGGCGGGACCGAACACGAGCAGTACTTC.

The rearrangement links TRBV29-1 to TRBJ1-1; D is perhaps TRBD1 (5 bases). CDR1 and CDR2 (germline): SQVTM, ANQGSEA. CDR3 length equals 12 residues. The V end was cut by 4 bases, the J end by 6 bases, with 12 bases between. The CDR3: CSVVVGAAEAFF. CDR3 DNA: TGCAGCGTTGTAGTAGGGGCCGCTGAAGCTTTCTTT.

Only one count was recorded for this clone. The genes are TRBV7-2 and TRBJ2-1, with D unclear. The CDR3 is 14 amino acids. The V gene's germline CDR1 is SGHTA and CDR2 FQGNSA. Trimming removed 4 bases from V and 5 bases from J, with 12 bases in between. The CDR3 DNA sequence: TGTGCCAGCAGCTCCAGGTTCAGGCACAATGAGCAGTTCTTC. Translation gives CASSSRFRHNEQFF.

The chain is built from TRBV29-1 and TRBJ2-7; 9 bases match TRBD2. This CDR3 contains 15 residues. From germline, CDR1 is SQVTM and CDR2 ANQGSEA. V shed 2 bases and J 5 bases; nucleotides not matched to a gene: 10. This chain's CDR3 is CSVEMESGRWHEQYF. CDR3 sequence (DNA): TGCAGCGTTGAAATGGAAAGCGGGAGGTGGCACGAGCAGTACTTC.

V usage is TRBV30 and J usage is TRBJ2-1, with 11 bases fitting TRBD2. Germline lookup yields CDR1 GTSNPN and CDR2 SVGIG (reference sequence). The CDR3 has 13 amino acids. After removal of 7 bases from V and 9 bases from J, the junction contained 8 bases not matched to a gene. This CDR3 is CASIAGGPFEQFF. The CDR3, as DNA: TGTGCCTCTATAGCGGGAGGGCCCTTTGAGCAGTTCTTC.